The clone carrying this TCR beta chain has only one observation. Random hexamers were used to reverse transcribe the RNA input (about 0.5 to 1 ug). TCRdb analysed the immunoSEQ multiplex PCR reads with MiXCR anew, one entry per CDR3 protein. The sample lists some 120,000 distinct CDR3 sequences, roughly 94% occurring once. Trimming took 1 base from V and 5 from J, leaving 2 bases between them. This CDR3 spans 11 amino acids. Per the germline V gene, CDR1 is SGHDN and CDR2 is FVKESK. These data come from a study of CD8 T cells in Susac syndrome. Sequenced sample: CD4+ T cells from PBMCs. This sequence was found in a human donor with multiple sclerosis. This chain joins TRBV14 and TRBJ1-1; no firm D call. The CDR3: CASSQATEAFF. The CDR3 nucleotides are TGTGCCAGCAGCCAAGCTACTGAAGCTTTCTTT.